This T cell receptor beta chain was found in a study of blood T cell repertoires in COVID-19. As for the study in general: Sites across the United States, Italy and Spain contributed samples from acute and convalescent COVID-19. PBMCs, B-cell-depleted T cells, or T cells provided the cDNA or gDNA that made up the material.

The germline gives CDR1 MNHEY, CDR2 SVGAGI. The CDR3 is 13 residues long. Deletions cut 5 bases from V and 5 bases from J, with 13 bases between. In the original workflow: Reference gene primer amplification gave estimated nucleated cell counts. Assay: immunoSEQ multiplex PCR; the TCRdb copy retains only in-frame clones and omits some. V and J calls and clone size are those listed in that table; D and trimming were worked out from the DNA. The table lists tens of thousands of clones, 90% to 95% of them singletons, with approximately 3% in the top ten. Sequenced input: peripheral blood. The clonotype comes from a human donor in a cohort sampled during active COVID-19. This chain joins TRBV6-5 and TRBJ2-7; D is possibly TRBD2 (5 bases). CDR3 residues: CASSPLGADEQYF. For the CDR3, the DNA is TGTGCCAGCAGTCCCCTGGGAGCTGACGAGCAGTACTTC.